This TCR beta chain was captured in a study of blood T cell repertoires in COVID-19. Germline lookup yields CDR1 SGHRS and CDR2 YFSETQ. CDR3 length: 16 residues. Trimming cost V 6 bases and J 2 bases; bases outside gene matches: 9. Generated by immunoSEQ multiplex PCR, the TCRdb table keeps only in-frame clones and is missing some. Of roughly 260,000 clones listed, approximately 90% are singletons. Specimen: peripheral blood. The chain has TRBV5-1 and TRBJ2-3, with TRBD2 identical over 10 bases. The source is a woman aged 40 to 50 with acute or convalescent COVID-19. CDR3 loop: CASKGNSGGYTDTQYF. CDR3 DNA sequence: TGCGCCAGCAAGGGCAATAGCGGGGGGTACACAGATACGCAGTATTTT.